This T cell receptor (beta chain) was obtained from a study of Ad26.COV2.S vaccination and SARS-CoV-2 variants. Study summary: Enrolled in COV1001, the donor was in the Ad26.COV2.S trial arm, which received the vaccine. Whole-study findings and limits: The TCR breadth and depth analyses may have produced an underestimate of total T cell responses. Similar non-spike TCR breadth was observed in recipients of vaccine and of placebo.

As for treatment: roughly 18 received Ad26.COV2.S at low or high dose, single or two shots; roughly five received placebo; per-sample allocation not given. Day 63 following the first vaccine or placebo injection was when the samples were taken. To note about this clone: The antigen remains unidentified.

This CDR3 has 12 residues. Germline values: CDR1 LNHDA, CDR2 SQIVND (reference sequence). V lost 3 bases to trimming and J lost 16 bases, with 15 bases between them. Profiling relied on immunoSEQ multiplex PCR, and the TCRdb table lists in-frame clones only, not all of them. Of approximately 410,000 clones in the sample, around 92% were seen once. The source material was peripheral blood, sampled in a trial of Ad26.COV2.S vaccine versus placebo. The J gene is TRBJ1-4, the V gene TRBV19, with D unclear. This clonotype was sampled from a person between 18 and 65 years old who received the Ad26.COV2.S COVID-19 vaccine or a placebo. CDR3 bases: TGTGCCAGTAGTATCGGCGGGGTTTTTGGGTTTTTT. Its translation is CASSIGGVFGFF.